The 10 T cell receptor beta chains below all came from one sample that was sequenced in a study of sequential checkpoint blockade in melanoma. Assay used: immunoSEQ multiplex PCR; TCRdb lists only in-frame clones, some missing. This sample has approximately 1,600 clones, with about 23% found just once. As to treatment: randomized to nivolumab then ipilimumab (arm A) or the reverse (arm B). Sequenced here: tumor tissue (inferred from file names), sampled from a patient given nivolumab and ipilimumab in sequence. These TCRs come from a human donor with melanoma.

This clone qualifies as medium-sized (0.01 to 0.1%). The chain links TRBV6-8 to TRBJ2-5; tentative D call: TRBD1 (5 bases). The V gene's germline CDR1 is MNHGY and CDR2 SAAAGT. With 4 bases removed from V and 2 bases from J, the gap between germline ends came to 8 bases. There are 13 residues in the CDR3. CDR3 sequence reads: CASSLGEQETQYF. The DNA of the CDR3 is TGTGCCAGCAGTTTAGGGGAACAAGAGACCCAGTACTTC.

The chain is built from TRBV11-3 and TRBJ2-5, with 11 bases aligning to TRBD2. Trimming took 6 bases from V and 5 from J; bases not matched to a gene: 14. Germline V gene data show CDR1 as SGHNT and CDR2 as YENEEA. CDR3 size: 17 residues. The CDR3 bases are TGTGCCAGCAGTTTATACCCTAGCGGGAGGAAAACTGAGACCCAGTACTTC. It is translated as CASSLYPSGRKTETQYF.

By proportion, this clone is medium-sized (0.01 to 0.1%). V gene TRBV6-8 combines with J gene TRBJ2-7; the match to TRBD2 covers 14 bases. The ends lost 6 bases at V and 8 bases at J; junction bases unmatched: 6. The CDR3 runs 14 residues. The germline V gene encodes CDR1 MNHGY and CDR2 SAAAGT. CDR3 in amino acids: CASRGTSGGTKQYF. The CDR3 coding sequence is TGTGCCAGCAGGGGGACTAGCGGGGGAACCAAGCAGTACTTC.

The CDR3 here is CASSLPPSREQYF. The CDR3 DNA follows: TGTGCCAGCAGCCTTCCCCCTTCGAGGGAGCAGTACTTC. The V and J genes are TRBV25-1 and TRBJ2-7, with D hard to call. The germline V and J ends were trimmed by 6 bases and 7 bases, with 16 bases remaining between them. CDR1 and CDR2 from the germline V gene are MGHDK and SYGVNS. The CDR3 runs to 13 residues.

The chain recombines TRBV7-6 with TRBJ2-1, with TRBD2 as a possible D gene (6 bases). V dropped 8 bases and J dropped 3 bases, with 14 bases sitting between them. Germline lookup yields CDR1 SGHVS and CDR2 FNYEAQ. The CDR3 is 14 amino acids. CDR3 protein: CASFGGSYYNEQFF. CDR3 coding DNA: TGTGCCAGCTTTGGGGGGAGCTACTACAATGAGCAGTTCTTC.

The V gene is TRBV19, the J gene TRBJ2-3; maybe TRBD2 (5 bases). The CDR3 contains 13 residues. V was cut by 5 bases and J by 2 bases, with 8 bases left in between. CDR1 is LNHDA and CDR2 is SQIVND in the germline V gene (reference sequence). The CDR3 nucleotides read TGTGCCAGTAGTGGGAGTATCACAGATACGCAGTATTTT. It encodes CASSGSITDTQYF.

The CDR3 is CASSLLGLNEQFF. The CDR3 DNA reads as TGTGCCAGCAGCTTACTAGGATTAAATGAGCAGTTCTTC. The chain couples TRBV9 to TRBJ2-1; maybe TRBD2 (5 bases). V lost 4 bases to trimming and J lost 7 bases, with 12 bases between them. The V gene's germline CDR1 is SGDLS and CDR2 YYNGEE. CDR3 length equals 13 residues.

This rearrangement joins TRBV5-1 to TRBJ1-1; D possibly corresponds to TRBD1 (6 bases). The CDR3 is 14 amino acids. CDR1 and CDR2 from the germline V gene are SGHRS and YFSETQ. Trimming removed 0 bases at V and 7 bases at J, with 13 bases between. For the CDR3, the DNA is TGCGCCAGCAGCTTGGCAAACAGGGACTATGAAGCTTTCTTT. This translates into CASSLANRDYEAFF.

V usage is TRBV6-8 and J usage is TRBJ1-1; D uncertain. Trimming took 2 bases from V and 4 from J, leaving 5 bases between them. Germline V gene lookup returns CDR1 MNHGY and CDR2 SAAAGT. The CDR3 has 12 amino acids. The CDR3 region has the DNA TGTGCCAGCAGTTACGGCAGCACTGAAGCTTTCTTT. Amino acid sequence: CASSYGSTEAFF.

This chain links TRBV12-5 with TRBJ2-1; D might be TRBD1 (6 bases). Germline V gives CDR1 LGHNT, CDR2 FRNRAP. CDR3 length: 12 residues. CDR3 nucleotides: TGTGCCAGCCGGCAGGGGACGGATGAGCAGTTCTTC. Protein: CASRQGTDEQFF.